This T cell receptor (beta chain) was obtained from a study of response to subunit inactivated influenza vaccine. Whole-study results and caveats: Authors suggested each seasonal influenza vaccination recruits few new T cells.

TCRdb used MiXCR to reprocess the RT-PCR reads, holding one entry per CDR3 protein. Counted here are hundreds of thousands of distinct CDR3 sequences, around 20% occurring once; the ten biggest clones make up about a tenth. This clonotype was observed a handful of times. Its antigen is not known. This CDR3 comprises 16 residues. Looked up from germline, CDR1 is KGHDR and CDR2 is SFDVKD. Unmatched junction bases numbered 2, after V lost 1 base and J lost 1 base. The TCR was taken from a man aged 45 to 65 who received an inactivated influenza vaccine. This chain uses TRBV24-1 with TRBJ2-3, with 9 bases identical to TRBD2. Source: PBMCs from blood, taken roughly 5 days after vaccination. In DNA, the CDR3 is TGTGCCACCAGTGATTTTAAGCGGGAGGGCACAGATACGCAGTATTTT. Its translation: CATSDFKREGTDTQYF.